Described below is a single TCR beta chain sequence and its context. The data belong to a study of PD-1 blockade in classical Hodgkin lymphoma. The length of the CDR3 is 14 residues. In germline, CDR1 is LNHDA, CDR2 SQIVND (reference sequence). The V segment lost 6 bases and the J segment 5 bases; nucleotides outside the gene matches: 6. Each and every patient relapsed after autologous stem cell transplantation, and patients got differing brentuximab vedotin exposure. Method: immunoSEQ multiplex PCR; TCRdb's copy keeps in-frame clones and lacks some. The data contain about 150,000 clones, about 81% of them singletons.

This TCR derives from a human donor with classical Hodgkin lymphoma. The specimen comprised peripheral blood mononuclear cells (PBMCs), sampled before the second cycle of nivolumab. The rearrangement joins TRBV19 to TRBJ1-5, with 8 bases aligning to TRBD1. The CDR3 protein is CASRIGTGYQPQHF. Here the CDR3 DNA reads TGTGCCAGTAGGATCGGGACAGGCTATCAGCCCCAGCATTTT.